There are many counts of the clone carrying this T cell receptor (beta chain). This sample stems from a study of T-cell reconstitution after alpha-beta-depleted transplantation in children. During its preparation, the TCRbeta library received unique molecular identifiers. Via MiXCR, TCRdb re-called the PCR reads, giving one row per CDR3 protein. Of approximately 300,000 distinct CDR3 sequences detected, about a tenth appear once; the ten largest clones hold approximately 7%. With 6 bases removed from V and 2 bases from J, the gap between germline ends came to 17 bases. The germline CDR1 and CDR2 sequences are DFQATT and SNEGSKA (reference sequence). The CDR3 contains 14 residues.

The TCR originated in a boy younger than two with acute myeloid leukemia, due to receive a stem cell transplant. This rearrangement joins TRBV20-1 to TRBJ2-7; D may be TRBD1 (6 bases). Sequences were derived from PBMCs, sampled before TCRalphabeta/CD19-depleted stem cell transplant. The CDR3 region is CSAGTILFPYEQYF. The CDR3 nucleotides are TGCAGTGCGGGGACAATCCTTTTCCCCTACGAGCAGTACTTC.